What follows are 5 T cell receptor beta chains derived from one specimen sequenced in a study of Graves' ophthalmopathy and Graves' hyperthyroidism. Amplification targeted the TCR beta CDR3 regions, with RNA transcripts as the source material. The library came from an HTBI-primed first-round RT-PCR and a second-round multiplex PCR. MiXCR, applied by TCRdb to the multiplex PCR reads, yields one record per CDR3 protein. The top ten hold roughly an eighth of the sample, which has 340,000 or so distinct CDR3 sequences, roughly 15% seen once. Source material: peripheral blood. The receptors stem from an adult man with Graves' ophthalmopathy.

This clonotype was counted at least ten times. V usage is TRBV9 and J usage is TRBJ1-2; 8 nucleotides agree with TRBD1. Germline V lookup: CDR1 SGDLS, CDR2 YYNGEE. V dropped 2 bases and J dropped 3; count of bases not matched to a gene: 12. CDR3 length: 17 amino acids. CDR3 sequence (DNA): TGTGCCAGCAGCGTCGGACAGGGCCGCGGTTTGGACTATGGCTACACCTTC. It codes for CASSVGQGRGLDYGYTF.

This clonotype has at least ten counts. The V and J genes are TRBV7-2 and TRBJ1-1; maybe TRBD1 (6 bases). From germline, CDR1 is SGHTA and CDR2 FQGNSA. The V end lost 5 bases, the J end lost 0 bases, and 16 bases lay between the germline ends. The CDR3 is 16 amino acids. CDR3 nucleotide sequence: TGTGCCAGCAGCCCTGGGACACATGTAATGAACACTGAAGCTTTCTTT. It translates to CASSPGTHVMNTEAFF.

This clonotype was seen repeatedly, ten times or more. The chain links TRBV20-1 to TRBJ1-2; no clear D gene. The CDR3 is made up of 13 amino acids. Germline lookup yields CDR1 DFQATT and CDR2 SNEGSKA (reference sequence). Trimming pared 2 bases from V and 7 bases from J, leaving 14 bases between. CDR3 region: CSARYGPRGGYTF. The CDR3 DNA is TGCAGTGCTAGATACGGACCTCGGGGTGGCTACACCTTC.

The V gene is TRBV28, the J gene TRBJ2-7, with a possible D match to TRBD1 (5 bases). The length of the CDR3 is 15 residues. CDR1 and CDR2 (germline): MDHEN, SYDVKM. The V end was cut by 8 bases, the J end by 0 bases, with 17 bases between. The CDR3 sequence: CASVRRARASYEQYF. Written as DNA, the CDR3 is TGTGCCAGCGTCCGACGGGCCAGGGCCTCCTACGAGCAGTACTTC.

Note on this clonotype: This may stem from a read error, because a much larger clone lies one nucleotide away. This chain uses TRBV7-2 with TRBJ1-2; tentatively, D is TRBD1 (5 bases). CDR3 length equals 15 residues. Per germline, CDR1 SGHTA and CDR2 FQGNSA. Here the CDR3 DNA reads TGTGTCAGCAGCTCCTTCATGGGGCAGGGCTATGGCTACACCTTC. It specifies CVSSSFMGQGYGYTF.